The entry that follows covers one T cell receptor (beta chain) sequence. The CDR3 is made up of 15 amino acids. Looked up from germline, CDR1 is MGHRA and CDR2 is YSYEKL. This entry belongs to a study of CXCR3-negative and CXCR3-positive naive CD8 T cells. Study-wide context: The total count of TRB reads reached 110 million to 150 million, and each library contributed about 1.5 +/- 0.3 million.

Via 5' RACE with UMI labels, TRB cDNA libraries were prepared. No DNA is given; TCRdb re-called the 5' RACE reads and lists each CDR3 protein once. The table lists over 100,000 distinct CDR3 sequences. What was sequenced was naive CXCR3- CD8+ T cells from blood. Described subset: CD45RO-CCR7+CD27+CD95- naive CD8+ T cells lacking CXCR3 (TNR3-). The chain couples TRBV4-1 to TRBJ2-1; TCRdb's D call, TRBD1, is unchecked because there is no DNA. The origin of this receptor is a human donor in good health. Some clones in this sample may be carry-over from other donors' samples. The CDR3 is CASSQTGGGSNEQFF.